This passage covers 9 T cell receptor beta chains from one sample sequenced in a study of T cell responses to AZD1222 COVID-19 vaccine. TCRdb's copy holds only in-frame clones and misses some; the assay was immunoSEQ multiplex PCR. The profile shows 110,000 or so clones, around 88% of them singletons. The source material was peripheral blood, sampled 28 days after the second AZD1222 dose. The receptors shown here come from an adult who received the AZD1222 COVID-19 vaccine.

This chain connects TRBV7-2 to TRBJ2-5; 8 nucleotides agree with TRBD2. Germline V CDR1 and CDR2: SGHTA, FQGNSA. J was trimmed by 5 bases and V by 0 bases; bases with no gene match: 11. CDR3 length: 17 amino acids. The CDR3 region is CASSLAGAGVGGETQYF. As DNA, the CDR3 is TGTGCCAGCAGCTTAGCGGGAGCGGGGGTAGGAGGGGAGACCCAGTACTTC.

In nucleotides, the CDR3 is TGCGCCAGCAGCTTACAGGGGGACTGGGGTGGCTACACCTTC. It encodes CASSLQGDWGGYTF. The chain links TRBV5-1 to TRBJ1-2; 8 bases are a match to TRBD1. Per germline, CDR1 SGHRS and CDR2 YFSETQ. The V and J ends lost 2 bases and 7 bases, in that order; junction bases with no gene match: 7. The CDR3 runs to 14 residues.

This clone was seen only once. J is TRBJ1-2 and V is TRBV7-9; maybe TRBD1 (5 bases). Trimming removed 3 bases from V and 3 bases from J, with 11 bases in between. CDR3 length equals 14 residues. Germline loops: CDR1 SEHNR, CDR2 FQNEAQ (reference sequence). CDR3 coding DNA: TGTGCCAGCAGCTTCCAGGGTCCTGACTATGGCTACACCTTC. It codes for CASSFQGPDYGYTF.

This chain uses TRBV29-1 with TRBJ1-5, with unresolved D. Trimming removed 5 bases at V and 6 bases at J, with 11 bases between. CDR3 length: 12 residues. Looked up from germline, CDR1 is SQVTM and CDR2 is ANQGSEA. CDR3 sequence (DNA): TGCAGCGTTAGGGCAGAGGGTCAGCCCCAGCATTTT. Translating it yields CSVRAEGQPQHF.

The J gene is TRBJ1-6, the V gene TRBV3-1 (or the pseudogene TRBV3-2); 7 nucleotides line up with TRBD1. The junction had 3 bases not matched to a gene; V was cut back by 4 bases and J by 0 bases. The V gene's germline CDR1 is LGHDT and CDR2 YNNKEL (reference sequence). The CDR3 loop spans 16 amino acids. The CDR3 loop reads CASSRDSGSYNSPLHF. In DNA, the CDR3 is TGTGCCAGCAGCCGGGACAGTGGCTCCTATAATTCACCCCTCCACTTT.

The chain carries TRBV9 and TRBJ1-4; D not certain. The CDR3 covers 14 residues. Trimming shortened V by 0 bases and J by 10 bases, and 13 bases separated the two germline ends. Germline CDR1 and CDR2: SGDLS and YYNGEE. The CDR3 here is CASSVAKEEGKLFF. The CDR3 coding sequence is TGTGCCAGCAGCGTAGCTAAGGAGGAGGGAAAACTGTTTTTT.

The chain has TRBV7-6 and TRBJ2-7, with 11 bases that match TRBD1. J was trimmed by 6 bases and V by 5 bases; bases with no gene match: 6. The CDR3 contains 14 residues. CDR1 and CDR2 (germline): SGHVS, FNYEAQ. The CDR3 loop reads CASSPGTGGGEQYF. The CDR3 DNA sequence: TGTGCCAGCAGCCCGGGGACAGGGGGAGGCGAGCAGTACTTC.

V is TRBV10-3 and J is TRBJ2-2; D gene uncertain. Germline CDR1 is ENHRY and CDR2 is SYGVKD. This CDR3 is 13 amino acids long. V was shortened by 8 bases and J by 2 bases, with 9 bases between the two germline ends. The CDR3 coding sequence is TGTGCCATCGAGGACGGTAACACCGGGGAGCTGTTTTTT. Residues: CAIEDGNTGELFF.

The count of this clone is one. The chain couples TRBV28 to TRBJ2-7; 7 positions match TRBD1. The trim removed 5 bases at V and 7 bases at J, leaving 8 bases unmatched. This CDR3 is built from 13 residues. Germline lookup yields CDR1 MDHEN and CDR2 SYDVKM. For the CDR3, the DNA is TGTGCCAGCAGTGAAGGGACAGCTGGAGAGCAGTACTTC. This codes for CASSEGTAGEQYF.